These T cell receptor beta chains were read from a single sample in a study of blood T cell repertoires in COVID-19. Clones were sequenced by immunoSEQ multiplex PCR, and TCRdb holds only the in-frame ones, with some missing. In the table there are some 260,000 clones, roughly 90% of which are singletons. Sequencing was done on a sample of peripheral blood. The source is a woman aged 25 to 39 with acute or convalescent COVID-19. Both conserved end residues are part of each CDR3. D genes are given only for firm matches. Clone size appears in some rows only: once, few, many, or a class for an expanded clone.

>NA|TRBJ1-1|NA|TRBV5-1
TGCGCCAGCAGCTTTGACATCCTGCCTCCGCCTGAAGCTTTCTTT
CASSFDILPPPEAFF
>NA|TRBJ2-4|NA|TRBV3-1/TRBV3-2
TGTGCCAGCAGCCGGACGAGAGGGTCGCTAAGAATAGCCAAAAACATTCAGTACTTC
CASSRTRGSLRIAKNIQYF
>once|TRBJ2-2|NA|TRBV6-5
TGTGCCAGCAGTTACGTCGGGACACGGAACACCGGGGAGCTGTTTTTT
CASSYVGTRNTGELFF
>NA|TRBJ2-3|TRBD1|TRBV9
TGTGCCAGCAGCGAAGGGGGCTCAGGAGATACGCAGTATTTT
CASSEGGSGDTQYF
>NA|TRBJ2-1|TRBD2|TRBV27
TGTGCCAGCAGTTCTAGCGGCCTCTCCTACAATGAGCAGTTCTTC
CASSSSGLSYNEQFF
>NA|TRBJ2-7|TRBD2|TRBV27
TGTGCCAGCAAAATCGGGACTAGCGGTTCCTACGAGCAGTACTTC
CASKIGTSGSYEQYF
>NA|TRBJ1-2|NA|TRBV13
TGTGCCAGCAGCTTAGGATTAGCATACACCTTC
CASSLGLAYTF
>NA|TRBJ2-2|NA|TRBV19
TGTGCCAGTAGCCCCGGGTCTTACACCGGGGAGCTGTTTTTT
CASSPGSYTGELFF
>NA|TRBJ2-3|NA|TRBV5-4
TGTGCCAGCAGCTTGCAGGGAATCGCAGATACGCAGTATTTT
CASSLQGIADTQYF
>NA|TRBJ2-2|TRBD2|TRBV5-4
TGTGCCAGCAGCTTGCGCGGGAGGACCAACACCGGGGAGCTGTTTTTT
CASSLRGRTNTGELFF
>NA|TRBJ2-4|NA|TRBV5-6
TGTGCCAGCAGCTTGAACTCCGGGAATAAAAACATTCAGTACTTC
CASSLNSGNKNIQYF
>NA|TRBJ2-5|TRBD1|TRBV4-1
TGCGCCAGCTCCAGGGGGCTAGAGACCCAGTACTTC
CASSRGLETQYF
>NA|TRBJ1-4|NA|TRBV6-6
TGTGCCAGCAGTCTCCAACCGACAGTTGCAACTAATGAAAAACTGTTTTTT
CASSLQPTVATNEKLFF
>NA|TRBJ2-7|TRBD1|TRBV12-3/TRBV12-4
TGTGCCAGCAGTTTAGACAGGGGGGCCTATTACTTC
CASSLDRGAYYF
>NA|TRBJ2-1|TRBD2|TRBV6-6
TGTGCCAGCAGTCGACTCGTTCCGGGACTAGCGGCTTCCTCCTACAATGAGCAGTTCTTC
CASSRLVPGLAASSYNEQFF